A single sample is the source of the 28 T cell receptor beta chains below, sequenced in a study of CD8+CD57+ T cells in acquired aplastic anemia. Patients chosen for sequencing had CD8+CD57+ cells that had expanded, as shown by flow cytometry. Genomic DNA was employed as the template in profiling TCR beta VDJ and CDR3. TCRdb fed the reads into MiXCR, producing one record per CDR3 protein. The sample holds a few hundred thousand distinct CDR3 sequences, under 40% seen once. The sequenced sample consisted of sorted CD4+, CD8+, or CD8+CD57+ T cells (not recorded which) from PBMCs. The receptors were sampled from a human donor with aplastic anemia.

The gene calls are TRBV7-2 and TRBJ2-1; D is uncertain. Per the germline V gene, CDR1 is SGHTA and CDR2 is FQGNSA. V was cut by 0 bases and J by 1 base, with 10 bases left in between. CDR3 length: 16 amino acids. CDR3 loop: CASSLAGFLSYNEQFF. The CDR3 DNA reads TGTGCCAGCAGCTTAGCCGGCTTCCTATCCTACAATGAGCAGTTCTTC.

In its sample, this clonotype was seen a few times. The rearrangement joins TRBV6-1 to TRBJ1-1; 7 bases line up with TRBD1. This CDR3 is 13 amino acids long. J lost 12 bases, V lost 5 bases, and 12 bases had no gene match. CDR1 and CDR2 from the germline V gene are MNHNS and SASEGT. The CDR3 nucleotides are TGTGCCAGCAGTCCAACGGGTACAGGGGAGTCTTTCTTT. Its translation is CASSPTGTGESFF.

This clonotype was recorded at least ten times. This chain links TRBV20-1 with TRBJ1-5; the match to TRBD1 covers 7 bases. The V gene end was trimmed by 4 bases and the J gene end by 5 bases; junction bases not matched to a gene: 5. Germline-derived CDR1 and CDR2 are DFQATT and SNEGSKA (reference sequence). This CDR3 has 13 amino acids. CDR3 region: CSATTGLDQPQHF. DNA of the CDR3: TGCAGTGCTACGACAGGGCTGGATCAGCCCCAGCATTTT.

In regard to this clonotype: A read error may account for a junction end that differs from germline. This chain links TRBV4-2 with TRBJ2-4; a weak D match, TRBD1 (5 bases). CDR3 length: 17 residues. Per the germline V gene, CDR1 is LGHNA and CDR2 is YNFKEQ. CDR3 protein: CASSKETVPLAKNIQYF. The CDR3 DNA sequence: TGTGCCAGCAGCAAAGAGACAGTACCGCTAGCCAAAAACATTCAGTACTTC.

The chain carries TRBV5-4 and TRBJ2-5, with D maybe TRBD2 (6 bases). Germline lookup yields CDR1 SGHNT and CDR2 YYREEE (reference sequence). V gave up 1 base and J gave up 3 bases, with 10 bases separating them. CDR3 length: 14 amino acids. CDR3 protein: CASSLKASEETQYF. For the CDR3, the DNA is TGTGCCAGCAGCTTGAAGGCTAGCGAAGAGACCCAGTACTTC.

The chain combines TRBV7-6 with TRBJ1-2; 9 positions match TRBD1. The CDR3 spans 14 residues. Trimming removed 6 bases from V and 4 bases from J; junction bases left unmatched: 6. The V gene's germline CDR1 is SGHVS and CDR2 FNYEAQ. The chain's CDR3 is CASRDRGGGYGYTF. The CDR3 DNA reads TGTGCCAGCAGGGACAGGGGAGGCGGCTATGGCTACACCTTC.

The chain links TRBV7-2 to TRBJ2-7, with no clear D. CDR1 and CDR2 (germline): SGHTA, FQGNSA. This CDR3 spans 13 amino acids. Trimming stripped 1 base from V and 3 bases from J, with 7 bases between. The CDR3: CASSLVPSYEQYF. CDR3 sequence (DNA): TGTGCCAGCAGCTTAGTCCCTAGCTACGAGCAGTACTTC.

CDR3 loop: CASSIPADGAGNTIYF. The CDR3 DNA is TGTGCCAGCAGCATCCCCGCGGATGGAGCTGGAAACACCATATATTTT. This chain connects TRBV9 to TRBJ1-3, with D unclear. The CDR3 has 16 amino acids. V dropped 4 bases and J dropped 2 bases, with 16 bases sitting between them. Germline lookup yields CDR1 SGDLS and CDR2 YYNGEE.

This clonotype showed up just a few times. The V and J genes are TRBV20-1 and TRBJ2-3, with D perhaps matching TRBD2 (6 bases). Germline lookup yields CDR1 DFQATT and CDR2 SNEGSKA (reference sequence). The length of the CDR3 is 14 residues. Trimming took 4 bases from V and 2 from J, leaving 13 bases between them. CDR3 sequence reads: CSANWRGDTDTQYF. In nucleotides, the CDR3 is TGCAGTGCTAACTGGCGGGGAGACACAGATACGCAGTATTTT.

The count of this clonotype is one. The junction departs from the called germline gene at one end, perhaps through a read error. V is TRBV11-2 and J is TRBJ2-3, with 12 positions matching TRBD2. There are 16 residues in the CDR3. Germline loops: CDR1 SGHAT, CDR2 FQNNGV. DNA for the CDR3: TGTGCCGGCAGCTGGACTAGCGGGACTAGCACAGATACGCAGTATTTT. Amino acids: CAGSWTSGTSTDTQYF.

This chain connects TRBV29-1 to TRBJ1-2, with D maybe TRBD1 (6 bases). The CDR3 extends over 10 amino acids. CDR1 is SQVTM and CDR2 is ANQGSEA in the germline V gene. CDR3 nucleotide sequence: TGCAGACAGGGAGCCTATGGCTACACCTTC. This encodes CRQGAYGYTF.

Notes on this clonotype: This CDR3 is missing its conserved last phenylalanine or tryptophan, likely due to a read error. This rearrangement joins TRBV6-2 or TRBV6-3 to TRBJ2-7, with TRBD2 matching over 7 bases. V lost 8 bases and J lost 5; bases outside the gene matches: 3. The CDR3 is 11 amino acids. CDR1 is MNHEY and CDR2 is SVGEGT in the germline V gene. CDR3 bases: TGTGCCAGCGGGACTACCGACGAGCAGTACCTC. Residues: CASGTTDEQYL.

This clonotype was seen only once. The chain recombines TRBV5-8 with TRBJ1-2; D remains ambiguous. The CDR3 covers 14 residues. Looked up from germline, CDR1 is SGHTS and CDR2 is YDEGEE. Trimming cost V 4 bases and J 4 bases, with 14 bases left between them. CDR3 region: CASSPEVWSYGYTF. In DNA, the CDR3 is TGTGCCAGCAGCCCTGAGGTTTGGAGCTATGGCTACACCTTC.

CDR3 DNA sequence: TGCAGTGCTTCCCGGGACAGCTACTCTGGAAACACCATATATTTT. It is translated as CSASRDSYSGNTIYF. The rearrangement links TRBV20-1 to TRBJ1-3; 7 bases fit TRBD1. The germline V gene encodes CDR1 DFQATT and CDR2 SNEGSKA (reference sequence). This CDR3 has 15 residues. After removal of 5 bases from V and 0 bases from J, the junction contained 7 bases not matched to a gene.

The table lists this clonotype with a few counts. The chain couples TRBV18 to TRBJ2-5; D is uncertain. The V gene's germline CDR1 is KGHSH and CDR2 LQKENI. V lost 0 bases and J 3 bases, leaving 14 bases between the germline ends. This CDR3 comprises 16 residues. The CDR3 loop is CASSPPGKGWEETQYF. The DNA for the CDR3 is TGTGCCAGCTCACCACCGGGAAAGGGTTGGGAAGAGACCCAGTACTTC. Variable domain in full (rest from reference TRBV18 and TRBJ2-5): NAGVMQNPRHLVRRRGQEARLRCSPMKGHSHVYWYRQLPEEGLKFMVYLQKENIIDESGMPKERFSAEFPKEGPSILRIQQVVRGDSAAYFCASSPPGKGWEETQYFGPGTRLLVL.

The chain has TRBV4-3 and TRBJ1-4, with TRBD1 as a possible D gene (6 bases). This CDR3 has 15 residues. Germline CDR1 is LGHNA and CDR2 is YSLEER. The V end lost 4 bases, the J end lost 2 bases, and 11 bases lay between the germline ends. CDR3 sequence: CASSRRTVTNEKLFF. As DNA, the CDR3 is TGCGCCAGCAGCCGTCGGACAGTTACTAATGAAAAACTGTTTTTT.

V gene TRBV5-1 combines with J gene TRBJ2-5; TRBD2 is a possible D gene (5 bases). V was pared by 0 bases and J by 5 bases, with 11 bases between. CDR1 is SGHRS, CDR2 YFSETQ, per germline. The CDR3 totals 14 residues. The CDR3 DNA follows: TGCGCCAGCAGCTTGGCGAGGGCGCACGAGACCCAGTACTTC. Protein: CASSLARAHETQYF.

This clonotype was counted only a few times. This chain joins TRBV19 and TRBJ2-1; D is unclear. Trimming stripped 1 base from V and 5 bases from J, with 15 bases between. Germline V CDR1 and CDR2: LNHDA, SQIVND (reference sequence). There are 16 residues in the CDR3. Written as DNA, the CDR3 is TGTGCCAGTAGTATAGGGACGGCCCAACCGGACAATGAGCAGTTCTTC. Translating gives CASSIGTAQPDNEQFF. The full variable domain, with the rest looked up from reference TRBV19 and TRBJ2-1, is DGGITQSPKYLFRKEGQNVTLSCEQNLNHDAMYWYRQDPGQGLRLIYYSQIVNDFQKGDIAEGYSVSREKKESFPLTVTSAQKNPTAFYLCASSIGTAQPDNEQFFGPGTRLTVL.

The J gene is TRBJ2-7, the V gene TRBV14; 7 bases are shared with TRBD2. The CDR3 is 13 residues long. Germline trimming cut 3 bases from V and 4 bases from J; bases unmatched to any gene: 3. Germline V gene sequence: CDR1 SGHDN, CDR2 FVKESK. In nucleotides, the CDR3 is TGTGCCAGCAGCCATGGGGGGGGATACGAGCAGTACTTC. It encodes CASSHGGGYEQYF.

This clonotype was seen ten or more times. The V gene is TRBV19, the J gene TRBJ1-5, with TRBD1 matching over 7 bases. The CDR3 extends over 16 amino acids. Germline trimming cut 6 bases from V and 4 bases from J; bases unmatched to any gene: 12. Germline V gives CDR1 LNHDA, CDR2 SQIVND (reference sequence). The CDR3 DNA is TGTGCCAGTAGCATGGGAGTAGACAGGGCAAATCAGCCCCAGCATTTT. Translation: CASSMGVDRANQPQHF.

This clonotype has ten or more counts. The chain carries TRBV20-1 and TRBJ1-2; unclear D gene. The germline V gene has CDR1 DFQATT and CDR2 SNEGSKA (reference sequence). CDR3 length: 13 residues. Trimming removed 6 bases at V and 1 base at J, with 12 bases between. DNA for the CDR3: TGCAGTGCCCAGCTCAGGCTTAACTATGGCTACACCTTC. It is translated as CSAQLRLNYGYTF.

The rearrangement uses TRBV3-1 and TRBJ2-1; TRBD2 might be the D (5 bases). The CDR3 has 15 residues. The germline V gene encodes CDR1 LGHDT and CDR2 YNNKEL (reference sequence). V dropped 0 bases and J dropped 10 bases, with 16 bases sitting between them. This CDR3 is CASSQDAAAGREQFF. CDR3 in DNA: TGTGCCAGCAGCCAAGACGCAGCGGCCGGGCGGGAGCAGTTCTTC.

The chain is built from TRBV20-1 and TRBJ2-3, with D possibly being TRBD2 (7 bases). Germline CDR1 and CDR2: DFQATT and SNEGSKA (reference sequence). The CDR3 totals 17 residues. V lost 6 bases and J 1 base, leaving 23 bases between the germline ends. This CDR3 reads CSANKLSGTSRTDTQYF. CDR3 sequence (DNA): TGCAGTGCCAATAAACTGAGCGGGACATCTCGCACAGATACGCAGTATTTT.

The chain recombines TRBV10-3 with TRBJ2-7; possibly TRBD2 for D (6 bases). V lost 7 bases and J 3 bases, leaving 13 bases between the germline ends. The CDR3 has 13 residues. CDR1 and CDR2 from the germline V gene are ENHRY and SYGVKD. The CDR3 DNA is TGTGCCATCACCGACGGGAGTGACTACGAGCAGTACTTC. This sequence encodes CAITDGSDYEQYF.

This clonotype was picked up a small number of times. The chain has TRBV30 and TRBJ1-2, with a weak D call TRBD1 (6 bases). The CDR3 loop spans 11 amino acids. Germline lookup yields CDR1 GTSNPN and CDR2 SVGIG (reference sequence). Trimming removed 4 bases from V and 13 bases from J, with 16 bases in between. The CDR3 coding sequence is TGTGCCTGGACAAAACAGGGTTCAGGCACCTTC. Its translation is CAWTKQGSGTF.

There are many counts of this clonotype. The chain links TRBV7-2 to TRBJ1-6; D is perhaps TRBD1 (6 bases). V was trimmed by 1 base and J by 10 bases, leaving 11 bases between them. Germline CDR1 and CDR2: SGHTA and FQGNSA. The CDR3 has 14 residues. CDR3 region: CASSLGPGDSPLHF. In nucleotides, the CDR3 is TGTGCCAGCAGCTTAGGGCCAGGGGACTCACCCCTCCACTTT. Complete variable domain (other parts from reference TRBV7-2 and TRBJ1-6): GAGVSQSPSNKVTEKGKDVELRCDPISGHTALYWYRQSLGQGLEFLIYFQGNSAPDKSGLPSDRFSAERTGGSVSTLTIQRTQQEDSAVYLCASSLGPGDSPLHFGNGTRLTVT.

This clonotype was recorded a few times. One base away lies a much larger clone, so this may be a sequencing read error. CDR3 DNA sequence: TGTGTCAGCAGTGGGGGGTTCAACCAGCCCCAGCATTTT. The encoded protein is CVSSGGFNQPQHF. The chain recombines TRBV2 with TRBJ1-5; tentative D call: TRBD1 (5 bases). The CDR3 sequence is 13 residues long. The V gene's germline CDR1 is SNHLY and CDR2 FYNNEI. The full variable domain, completed using reference TRBV2 and TRBJ1-5, is EPEVTQTPSHQVTQMGQEVILRCVPISNHLYFYWYRQILGQKVEFLVSFYNNEISEKSEIFDDQFSVERPDGSNFTLKIRSTKLEDSAMYFCVSSGGFNQPQHFGDGTRLSIL.

With respect to this clonotype: One end of the junction varies from germline; a read error may be responsible. The chain has TRBV7-3 and TRBJ2-5; maybe TRBD1 (5 bases). Germline V gives CDR1 SGHTA, CDR2 FQGTGA. The CDR3 is 13 residues long. Here the CDR3 DNA reads TGTGCCAGCGGCTTTGGGGCAGGAGAGACCCAGTACTTC. It yields the protein CASGFGAGETQYF.